This section outlines one T cell receptor (beta chain) sequence together with its context. Its antigen remains unidentified. Both 60 Vbeta primers and 13 Jbeta primers went into the PCR. Here immunoSEQ multiplex PCR was the method, and the copy in TCRdb shows in-frame clones only, minus some. The sample holds fewer than 100,000 clones. This CDR3 is 16 amino acids long. Per germline, CDR1 LGHNA and CDR2 YNFKEQ. The V gene end was trimmed by 1 base and the J gene end by 3 bases; junction bases not matched to a gene: 4. This sample is part of a study of cytomegalovirus exposure and HLA in healthy donors. In the study overall: Across roughly 400 genotyped donors, about 86% landed in the Caucasian-associated ancestry cluster.

Study outcomes and limitations: V- and J-gene trimming of TCR beta was linked (in a later analysis) to a missense DCLRE1C variant. A prior analysis recorded that most TCR beta V segments were productive about 87% or about 30% of the time.

Donors sampled were nominally healthy, though unrecorded immune exposures were likely. The source of this sequence is a man in his forties or fifties in good health and CMV-seronegative. The chain recombines TRBV4-2 with TRBJ2-2, with 8 bases matching TRBD1. The sample comprised PBMCs. CDR3 in amino acids: CASSQGTGLDTGELFF. As DNA, the CDR3 is TGTGCCAGCAGCCAAGGGACAGGGTTAGACACCGGGGAGCTGTTTTTT.